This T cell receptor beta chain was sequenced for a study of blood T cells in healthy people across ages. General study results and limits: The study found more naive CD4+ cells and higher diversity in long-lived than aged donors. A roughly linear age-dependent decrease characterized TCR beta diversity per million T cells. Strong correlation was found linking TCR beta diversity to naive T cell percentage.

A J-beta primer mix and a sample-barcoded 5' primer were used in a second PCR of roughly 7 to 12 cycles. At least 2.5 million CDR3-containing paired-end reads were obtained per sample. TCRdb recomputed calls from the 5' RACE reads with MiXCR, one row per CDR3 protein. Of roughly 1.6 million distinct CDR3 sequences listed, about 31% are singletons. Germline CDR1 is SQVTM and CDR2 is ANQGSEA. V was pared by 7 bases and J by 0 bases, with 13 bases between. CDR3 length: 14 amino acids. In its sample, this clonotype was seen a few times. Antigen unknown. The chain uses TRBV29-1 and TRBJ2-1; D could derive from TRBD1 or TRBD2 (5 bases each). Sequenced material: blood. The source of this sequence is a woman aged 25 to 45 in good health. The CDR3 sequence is CSGARDGSYNEQFF. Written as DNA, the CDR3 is TGCAGCGGCGCCCGGGACGGCTCCTACAATGAGCAGTTCTTC.